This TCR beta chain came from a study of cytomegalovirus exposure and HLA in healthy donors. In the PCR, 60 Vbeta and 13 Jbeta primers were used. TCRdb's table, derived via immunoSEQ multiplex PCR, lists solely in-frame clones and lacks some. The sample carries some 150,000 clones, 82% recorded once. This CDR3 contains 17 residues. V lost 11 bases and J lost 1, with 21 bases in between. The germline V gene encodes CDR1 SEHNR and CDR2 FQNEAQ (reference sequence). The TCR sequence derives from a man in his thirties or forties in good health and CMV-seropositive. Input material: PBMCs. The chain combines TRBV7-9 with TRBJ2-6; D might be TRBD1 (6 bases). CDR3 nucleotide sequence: TGTGCCGCCCCCGTGTCTGGGGGCTTGTCTGGGGCCAACGTCCTGACTTTC. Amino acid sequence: CAAPVSGGLSGANVLTF.